The 6 T cell receptor beta chains below all came from one sample that was sequenced in a study of early T cells in non-severe SARS-CoV-2 infection. MiXCR was run by TCRdb on the 5' RACE reads, yielding one entry per CDR3 protein. The sample lists under 95,000 distinct CDR3 sequences; 14% to 15% were seen once. The source material was whole blood. Every receptor here comes from an adult who was a healthcare worker with PCR-confirmed SARS-CoV-2 infection or an uninfected control (not recorded which).

In this sample, this clonotype turned up once. The chain is built from TRBV6-5 and TRBJ2-7, with unresolved D. Germline CDR1 and CDR2: MNHEY and SVGAGI. V shed 3 bases and J shed 7 bases, with 7 bases lying between them. The CDR3 is 11 amino acids. CDR3 in DNA: TGTGCCAGCAGTTATTTGGGGGAGCAGTACTTC. This gives the protein CASSYLGEQYF.

This chain joins TRBV7-6 and TRBJ2-7; the match to TRBD2 covers 9 bases. Germline CDR1 and CDR2: SGHVS and FNYEAQ. The CDR3 loop spans 16 amino acids. After removal of 6 bases from V and 3 bases from J, the junction contained 12 bases not matched to a gene. CDR3 region: CASSSGTSSSGYEQYF. The DNA of the CDR3 is TGTGCCAGCAGTTCCGGGACTAGCAGTTCTGGCTACGAGCAGTACTTC.

This chain joins TRBV7-9 and TRBJ2-1; 11 bases agree with TRBD2. CDR1 SEHNR and CDR2 FQNEAQ come from the germline V gene (reference sequence). This CDR3 spans 16 amino acids. Trimming took 4 bases from V and 7 from J; bases not matched to a gene: 9. The chain's CDR3 is CASSSTGTSGSNEQFF. The CDR3 DNA reads as TGTGCCAGCAGCTCGACCGGGACTAGCGGTTCGAATGAGCAGTTCTTC.

The V and J genes are TRBV28 and TRBJ2-7, with D possibly being TRBD2 (6 bases). Per germline, CDR1 MDHEN and CDR2 SYDVKM. The CDR3 extends over 12 amino acids. V gave up 3 bases and J gave up 3 bases, with 6 bases separating them. DNA for the CDR3: TGTGCCAGCAGTTTGCGGGACTACGAGCAGTACTTC. Translation: CASSLRDYEQYF.

In this sample, this clonotype turned up a few times. J is TRBJ2-5 and V is TRBV11-2, with TRBD2 as a possible D gene (6 bases). CDR3 length: 14 amino acids. CDR1 and CDR2 (germline): SGHAT, FQNNGV. The V end was cut by 1 base, the J end by 2 bases, with 8 bases between. CDR3 protein: CASSLVAEQETQYF. The CDR3 DNA reads TGTGCCAGCAGCTTAGTAGCGGAACAAGAGACCCAGTACTTC.

This clonotype was observed a handful of times. The chain has TRBV28 and TRBJ1-1; D remains unclear. Per germline, CDR1 MDHEN and CDR2 SYDVKM. Deletions cut 4 bases from V and 4 bases from J, with 4 bases between. The CDR3 is 11 residues long. This chain's CDR3 is CASSSTTEAFF. The CDR3 DNA is TGTGCCAGCAGTTCGACCACTGAAGCTTTCTTT.